Below, one T cell receptor (beta chain) is given with its context. Its specificity is not known. Trimming removed 4 bases at V and 1 base at J, with 10 bases between. The germline V gene has CDR1 PRHDT and CDR2 FYEKMQ (reference sequence). The CDR3 runs to 15 residues. Individual cDNA molecules were tagged with unique molecular identifiers, the study reported. TCRdb fed the 5' RACE reads into MiXCR, producing one record per CDR3 protein. The sample consists of 55,000 or so distinct CDR3 sequences, about 6.1% of them appearing once. This entry is derived from a study of early T cells in non-severe SARS-CoV-2 infection. Study in general: Sequencing used unsorted whole-blood bulk RNA, so chains lack pairing. Study conclusions and caveats: The matching step, a VDJdb search, favored anti-spike CD8 responses and missed private and CD4 specificities.

Sequencing used whole blood, obtained at baseline. The clonotype originates from an adult who was a healthcare worker with PCR-confirmed SARS-CoV-2 infection or an uninfected control (not recorded which). The chain recombines TRBV13 with TRBJ2-2; a possible D gene is TRBD1 (5 bases). The CDR3 nucleotides are TGTGCCAGCAGCTCCGAAGGGGTGAACACCGGGGAGCTGTTTTTT. This encodes CASSSEGVNTGELFF.